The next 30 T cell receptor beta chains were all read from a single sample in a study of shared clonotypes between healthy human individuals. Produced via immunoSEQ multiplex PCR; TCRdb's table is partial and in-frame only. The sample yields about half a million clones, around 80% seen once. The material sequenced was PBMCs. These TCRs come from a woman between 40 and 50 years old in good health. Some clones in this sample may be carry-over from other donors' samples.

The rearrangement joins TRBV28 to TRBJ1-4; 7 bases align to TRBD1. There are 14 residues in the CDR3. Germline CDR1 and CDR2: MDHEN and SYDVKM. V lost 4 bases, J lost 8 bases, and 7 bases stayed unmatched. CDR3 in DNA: TGTGCCAGCAGTTCAGAACAGGGGTGGGAAAAACTGTTTTTT. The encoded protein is CASSSEQGWEKLFF.

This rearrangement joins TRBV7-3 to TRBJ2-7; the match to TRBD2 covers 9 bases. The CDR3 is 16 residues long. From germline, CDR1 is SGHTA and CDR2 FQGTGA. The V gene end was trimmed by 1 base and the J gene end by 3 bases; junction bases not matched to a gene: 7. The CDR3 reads CASSLKLLAGFYEQYF. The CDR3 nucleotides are TGTGCCAGCAGCTTAAAGTTACTAGCGGGCTTCTACGAGCAGTACTTC.

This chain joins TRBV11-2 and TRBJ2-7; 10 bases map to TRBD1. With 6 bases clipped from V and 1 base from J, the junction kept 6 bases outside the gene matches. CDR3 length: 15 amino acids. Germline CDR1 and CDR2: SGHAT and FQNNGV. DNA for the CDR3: TGTGCCAGCAGTGTGGGGACAGGGGAGTCCTACGAGCAGTACTTC. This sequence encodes CASSVGTGESYEQYF.

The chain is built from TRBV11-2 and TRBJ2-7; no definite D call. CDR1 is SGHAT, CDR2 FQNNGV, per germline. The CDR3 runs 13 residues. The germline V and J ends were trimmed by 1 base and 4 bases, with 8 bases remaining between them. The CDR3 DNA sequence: TGTGCCAGCAGCTTAGGTTCGTGGTACGAGCAGTACTTC. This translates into CASSLGSWYEQYF.

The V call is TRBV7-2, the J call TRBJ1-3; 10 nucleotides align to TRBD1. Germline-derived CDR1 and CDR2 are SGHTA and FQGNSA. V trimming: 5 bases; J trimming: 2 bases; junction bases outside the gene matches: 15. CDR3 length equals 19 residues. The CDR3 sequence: CASSPPGTGVGATGNTIYF. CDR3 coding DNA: TGTGCCAGCAGCCCCCCCGGGACAGGGGTAGGAGCCACTGGAAACACCATATATTTT. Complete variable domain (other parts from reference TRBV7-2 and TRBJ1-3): GAGVSQSPSNKVTEKGKDVELRCDPISGHTALYWYRQSLGQGLEFLIYFQGNSAPDKSGLPSDRFSAERTGGSVSTLTIQRTQQEDSAVYLCASSPPGTGVGATGNTIYFGEGSWLTVV.

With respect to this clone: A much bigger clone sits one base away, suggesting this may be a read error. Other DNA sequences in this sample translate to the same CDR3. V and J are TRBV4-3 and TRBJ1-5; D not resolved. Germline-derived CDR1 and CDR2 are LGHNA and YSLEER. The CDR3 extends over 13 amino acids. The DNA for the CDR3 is TGCGCCAGCAGCCACGGTGGGAATCAGCCTCAGCATTTT. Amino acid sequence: CASSHGGNQPQHF.

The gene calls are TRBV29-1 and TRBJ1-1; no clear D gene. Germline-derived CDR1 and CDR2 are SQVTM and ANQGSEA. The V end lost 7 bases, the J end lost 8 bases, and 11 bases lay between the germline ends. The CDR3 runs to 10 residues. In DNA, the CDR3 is TGCAGCGCCCTGGGATTCGAAGCTTTCTTT. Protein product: CSALGFEAFF.

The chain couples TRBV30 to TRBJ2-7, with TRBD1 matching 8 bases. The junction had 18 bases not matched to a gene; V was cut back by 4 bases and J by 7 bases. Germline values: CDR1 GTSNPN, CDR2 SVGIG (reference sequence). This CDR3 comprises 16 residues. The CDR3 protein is CAWIKGLWTGRKEQYF. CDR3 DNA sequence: TGTGCCTGGATTAAGGGCCTCTGGACAGGGCGTAAGGAGCAGTACTTC.

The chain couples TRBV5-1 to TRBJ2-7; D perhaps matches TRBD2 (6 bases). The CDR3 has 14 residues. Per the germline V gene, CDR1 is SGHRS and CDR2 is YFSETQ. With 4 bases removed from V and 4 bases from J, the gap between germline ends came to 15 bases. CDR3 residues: CASSRDSTSYEQYF. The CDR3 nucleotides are TGCGCCAGCAGCCGGGACTCGACCTCATACGAGCAGTACTTC.

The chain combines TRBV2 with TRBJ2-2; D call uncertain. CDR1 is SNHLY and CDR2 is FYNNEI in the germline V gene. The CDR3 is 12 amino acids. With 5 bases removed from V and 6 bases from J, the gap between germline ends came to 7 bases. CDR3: CASSPKAGELFF. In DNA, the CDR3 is TGTGCCAGCAGTCCCAAGGCCGGGGAGCTGTTTTTT.

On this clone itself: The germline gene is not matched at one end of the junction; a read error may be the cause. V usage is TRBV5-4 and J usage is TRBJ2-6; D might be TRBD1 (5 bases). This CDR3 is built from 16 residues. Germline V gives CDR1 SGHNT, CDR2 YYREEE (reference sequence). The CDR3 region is CASSQDKGSGANVLTF. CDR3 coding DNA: TGCGCCAGCAGCCAAGATAAGGGGTCTGGGGCCAACGTCCTGACTTTC.

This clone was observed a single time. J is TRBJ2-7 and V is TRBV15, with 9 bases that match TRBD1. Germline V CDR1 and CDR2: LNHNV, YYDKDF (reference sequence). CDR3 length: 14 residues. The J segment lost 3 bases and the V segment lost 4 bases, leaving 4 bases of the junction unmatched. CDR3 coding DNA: TGTGCCACCAGCACAAGACAGGGGGTCTACGAGCAGTACTTC. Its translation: CATSTRQGVYEQYF.

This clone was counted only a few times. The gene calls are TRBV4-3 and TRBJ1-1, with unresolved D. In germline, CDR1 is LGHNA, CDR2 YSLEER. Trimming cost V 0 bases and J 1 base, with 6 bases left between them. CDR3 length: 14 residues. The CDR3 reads CASSQDGGNTEAFF. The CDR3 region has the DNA TGCGCCAGCAGCCAAGATGGCGGGAACACTGAAGCTTTCTTT.

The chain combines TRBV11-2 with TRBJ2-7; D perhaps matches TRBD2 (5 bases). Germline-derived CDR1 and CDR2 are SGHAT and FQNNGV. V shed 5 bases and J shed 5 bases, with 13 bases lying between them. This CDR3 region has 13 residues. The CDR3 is CASSLTGSHEQYF. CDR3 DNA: TGTGCCAGCAGCCTAACGGGGTCCCACGAGCAGTACTTC.

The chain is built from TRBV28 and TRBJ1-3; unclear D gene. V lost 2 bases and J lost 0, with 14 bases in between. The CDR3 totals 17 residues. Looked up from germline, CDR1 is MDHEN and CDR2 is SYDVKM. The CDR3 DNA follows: TGTGCCAGCAGTTTAATTCGGGAACTTAGCTCTGGAAACACCATATATTTT. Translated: CASSLIRELSSGNTIYF.

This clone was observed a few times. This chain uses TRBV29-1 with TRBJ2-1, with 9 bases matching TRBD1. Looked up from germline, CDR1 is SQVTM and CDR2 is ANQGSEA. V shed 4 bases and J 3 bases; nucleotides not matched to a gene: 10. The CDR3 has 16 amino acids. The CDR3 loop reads CSVVLGTGTGYNEQFF. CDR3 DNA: TGCAGCGTTGTATTAGGGACAGGGACGGGCTACAATGAGCAGTTCTTC.

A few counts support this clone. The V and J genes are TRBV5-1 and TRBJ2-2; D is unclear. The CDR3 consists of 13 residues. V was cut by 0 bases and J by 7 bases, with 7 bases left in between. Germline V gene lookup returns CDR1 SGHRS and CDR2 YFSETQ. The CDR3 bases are TGCGCCAGCAGCTTGGATGTGGTCGGGGAGCTGTTTTTT. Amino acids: CASSLDVVGELFF.

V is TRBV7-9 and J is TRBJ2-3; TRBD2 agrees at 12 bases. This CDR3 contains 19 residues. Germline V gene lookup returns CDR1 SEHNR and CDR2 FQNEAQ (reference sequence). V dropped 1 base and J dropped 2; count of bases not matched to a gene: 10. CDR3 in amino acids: CASSLGATSGSPPTDTQYF. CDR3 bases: TGTGCCAGCAGCTTAGGGGCGACTAGCGGGAGCCCTCCCACAGATACGCAGTATTTT. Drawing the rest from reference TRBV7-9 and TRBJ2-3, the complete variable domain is DTGVSQNPRHKITKRGQNVTFRCDPISEHNRLYWYRQTLGQGPEFLTYFQNEAQLEKSRLLSDRFSAERPKGSFSTLEIQRTEQGDSAMYLCASSLGATSGSPPTDTQYFGPGTRLTVL.

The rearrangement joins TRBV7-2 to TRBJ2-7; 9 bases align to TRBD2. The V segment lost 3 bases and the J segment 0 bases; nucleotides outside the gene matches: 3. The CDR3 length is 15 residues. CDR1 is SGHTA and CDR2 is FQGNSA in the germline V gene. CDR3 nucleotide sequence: TGTGCCAGCAGCTTCCTTAGCGGGAGCTCCTACGAGCAGTACTTC. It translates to CASSFLSGSSYEQYF.

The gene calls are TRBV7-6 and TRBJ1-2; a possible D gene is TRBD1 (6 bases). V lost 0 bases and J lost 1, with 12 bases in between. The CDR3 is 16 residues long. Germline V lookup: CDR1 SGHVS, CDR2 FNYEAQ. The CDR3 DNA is TGTGCCAGCAGCTTAGCGTCGGGGGGCGTTAACTATGGCTACACCTTC. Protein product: CASSLASGGVNYGYTF.

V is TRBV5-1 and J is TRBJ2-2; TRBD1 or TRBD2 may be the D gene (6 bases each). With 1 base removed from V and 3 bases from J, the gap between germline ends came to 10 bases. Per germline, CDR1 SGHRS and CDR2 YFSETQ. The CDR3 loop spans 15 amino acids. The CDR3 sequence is CASSLYRGDTGELFF. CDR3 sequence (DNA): TGCGCCAGCAGCTTGTATAGGGGGGACACCGGGGAGCTGTTTTTT.

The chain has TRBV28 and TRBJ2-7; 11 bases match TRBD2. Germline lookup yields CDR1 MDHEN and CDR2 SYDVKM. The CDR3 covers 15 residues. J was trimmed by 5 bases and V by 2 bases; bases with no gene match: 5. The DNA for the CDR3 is TGTGCCAGCAGTTTACTAACTAGCGGGAGAGACGAGCAGTACTTC. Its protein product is CASSLLTSGRDEQYF.

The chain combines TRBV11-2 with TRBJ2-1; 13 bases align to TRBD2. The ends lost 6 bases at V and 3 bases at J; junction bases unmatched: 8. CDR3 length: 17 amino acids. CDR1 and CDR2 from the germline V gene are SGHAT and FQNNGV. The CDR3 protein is CASRQLAGGLGYNEQFF. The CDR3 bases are TGTGCCAGCAGGCAACTAGCGGGAGGGTTGGGCTACAATGAGCAGTTCTTC.

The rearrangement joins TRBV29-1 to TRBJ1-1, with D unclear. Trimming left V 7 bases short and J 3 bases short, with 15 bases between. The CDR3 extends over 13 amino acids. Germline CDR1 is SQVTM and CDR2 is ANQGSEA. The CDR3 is CSAAQVLDTEAFF. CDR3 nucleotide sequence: TGCAGCGCTGCTCAGGTTTTGGACACTGAAGCTTTCTTT.

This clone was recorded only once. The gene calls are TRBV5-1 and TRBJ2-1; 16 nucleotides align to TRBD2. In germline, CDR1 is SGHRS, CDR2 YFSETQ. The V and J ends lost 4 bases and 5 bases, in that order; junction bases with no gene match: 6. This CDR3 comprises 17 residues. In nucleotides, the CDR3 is TGCGCCAGCAGCCCCGGGACTAGCGGGAGGGCCCACAATGAGCAGTTCTTC. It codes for CASSPGTSGRAHNEQFF.

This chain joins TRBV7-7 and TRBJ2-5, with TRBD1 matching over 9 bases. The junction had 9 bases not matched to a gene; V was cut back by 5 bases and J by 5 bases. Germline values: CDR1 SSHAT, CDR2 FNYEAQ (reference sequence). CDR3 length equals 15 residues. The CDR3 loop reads CASSGGQGIWETQYF. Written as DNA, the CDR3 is TGTGCCAGCAGCGGCGGACAGGGGATTTGGGAGACCCAGTACTTC.

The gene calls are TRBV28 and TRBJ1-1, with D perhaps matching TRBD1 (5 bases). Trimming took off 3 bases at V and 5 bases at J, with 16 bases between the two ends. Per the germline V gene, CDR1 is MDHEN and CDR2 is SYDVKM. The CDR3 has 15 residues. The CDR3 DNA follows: TGTGCCAGCAGTTTTCCTCGGGCAGGGTGGACTGAAGCTTTCTTT. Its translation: CASSFPRAGWTEAFF.

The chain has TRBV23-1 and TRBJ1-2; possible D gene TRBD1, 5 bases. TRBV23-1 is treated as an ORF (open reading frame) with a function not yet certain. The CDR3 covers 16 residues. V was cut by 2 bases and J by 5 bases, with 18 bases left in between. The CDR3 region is CASSQTRDSLGYGYTF. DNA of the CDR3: TGCGCCAGCAGTCAAACCAGGGATTCTCTAGGGTATGGCTACACCTTC.

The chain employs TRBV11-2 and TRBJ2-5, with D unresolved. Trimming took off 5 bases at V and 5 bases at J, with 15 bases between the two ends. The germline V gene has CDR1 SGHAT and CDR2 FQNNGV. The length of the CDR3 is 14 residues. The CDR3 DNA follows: TGTGCCAGCAGCAGAGAAAGAAATAGCGAGACCCAGTACTTC. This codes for CASSRERNSETQYF.

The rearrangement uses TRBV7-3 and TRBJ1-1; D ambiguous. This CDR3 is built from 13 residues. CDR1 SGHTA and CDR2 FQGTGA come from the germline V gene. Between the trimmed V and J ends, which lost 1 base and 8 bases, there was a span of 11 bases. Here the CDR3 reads CASSLKRAGEAFF. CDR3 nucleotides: TGTGCCAGCAGCTTAAAGAGGGCCGGGGAAGCTTTCTTT. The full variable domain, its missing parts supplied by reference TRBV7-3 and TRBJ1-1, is GAGVSQTPSNKVTEKGKYVELRCDPISGHTALYWYRQSLGQGPEFLIYFQGTGAADDSGLPNDRFFAVRPEGSVSTLKIQRTERGDSAVYLCASSLKRAGEAFFGQGTRLTVV.